These 8 T cell receptor beta chains were all obtained from the same sample, sequenced in a study of blood T cells in healthy people across ages. A sample-barcoded 5' primer and a J-beta primer mix were used in a second PCR of about 7 to 12 cycles. TCRdb re-derived calls from the 5' RACE reads in MiXCR, one entry per CDR3 protein. The repertoire holds hundreds of thousands of distinct CDR3 sequences, with about 45% as singletons. Material for sequencing was blood. These receptors were collected from a man older than 75 in good health.

The V call is TRBV6-5, the J call TRBJ2-5, with 7 bases matching TRBD2. Germline loops: CDR1 MNHEY, CDR2 SVGAGI. V was pared by 2 bases and J by 5 bases, with 8 bases of the junction left unmatched. The CDR3 runs to 15 residues. In DNA form, the CDR3 reads TGTGCCAGCAGTTACCTAGCGGTAGAGGGGGAGACCCAGTACTTC. Protein: CASSYLAVEGETQYF.

The chain recombines TRBV12-3 or TRBV12-4 with TRBJ2-6; D not certain. With 3 bases removed from V and 0 bases from J, the gap between germline ends came to 12 bases. This CDR3 has 17 amino acids. CDR3 DNA: TGTGCCAGCAGTTTGGGCCCCCCTTTCTCTGGGGCCAACGTCCTGACTTTC. Its protein is CASSLGPPFSGANVLTF.

CDR3 in DNA: TGTGCCAGCAGTACTGACACAGGGGATGACACTGAAGCTTTCTTT. It specifies CASSTDTGDDTEAFF. The chain links TRBV2 to TRBJ1-1, with TRBD1 matching 7 bases. The CDR3 contains 15 residues. CDR1 SNHLY and CDR2 FYNNEI come from the germline V gene. After removal of 5 bases from V and 3 bases from J, the junction contained 9 bases not matched to a gene.

The chain is built from TRBV9 and TRBJ2-1; 10 nucleotides line up with TRBD2. The germline gives CDR1 SGDLS, CDR2 YYNGEE. The CDR3 loop spans 15 amino acids. The V segment lost 1 base and the J segment 8 bases; nucleotides outside the gene matches: 6. CDR3 in amino acids: CASSVLAGVKDEQFF. As DNA, the CDR3 is TGTGCCAGCAGCGTACTAGCGGGAGTCAAGGATGAGCAGTTCTTC.

The chain employs TRBV5-1 and TRBJ2-5, with D uncertain. V dropped 1 base and J dropped 2 bases, with 9 bases sitting between them. The CDR3 totals 14 residues. Germline CDR1 SGHRS, CDR2 YFSETQ. In nucleotides, the CDR3 is TGCGCCAGCAGCTTGCTGAGAGAACAAGAGACCCAGTACTTC. Amino acids: CASSLLREQETQYF. Complete variable domain (other parts from reference TRBV5-1 and TRBJ2-5): KAGVTQTPRYLIKTRGQQVTLSCSPISGHRSVSWYQQTPGQGLQFLFEYFSETQRNKGNFPGRFSGRQFSNSRSEMNVSTLELGDSALYLCASSLLREQETQYFGPGTRLLVL.

This clonotype was found many times. The chain is built from TRBV20-1 and TRBJ2-4; TRBD1 might be the D (6 bases). Trimming left V 6 bases short and J 0 bases short, with 15 bases between. The CDR3 length is 15 residues. The germline V gene has CDR1 DFQATT and CDR2 SNEGSKA (reference sequence). The CDR3 loop reads CSASLQGVAKNIQYF. CDR3 DNA: TGCAGTGCATCATTACAGGGAGTAGCCAAAAACATTCAGTACTTC.

This sequence joins TRBV9 and TRBJ2-1; D is ambiguous. CDR1 is SGDLS, CDR2 YYNGEE, per germline. Trimming removed 3 bases at V and 10 bases at J, with 11 bases between. The CDR3 consists of 12 residues. The CDR3 protein is CASSAGPSEQFF. The CDR3 coding sequence is TGTGCCAGCAGCGCCGGGCCCTCCGAGCAGTTCTTC.

The chain couples TRBV7-2 to TRBJ1-6, with 7 bases fitting TRBD1. Germline V gene lookup returns CDR1 SGHTA and CDR2 FQGNSA. The CDR3 has 14 amino acids. The J segment lost 11 bases and the V segment lost 5 bases, leaving 9 bases of the junction unmatched. The CDR3 coding sequence is TGTGCCAGCAGCGTGACAGGGCTAGGGGCACCCCTCCACTTT. Translation gives CASSVTGLGAPLHF.